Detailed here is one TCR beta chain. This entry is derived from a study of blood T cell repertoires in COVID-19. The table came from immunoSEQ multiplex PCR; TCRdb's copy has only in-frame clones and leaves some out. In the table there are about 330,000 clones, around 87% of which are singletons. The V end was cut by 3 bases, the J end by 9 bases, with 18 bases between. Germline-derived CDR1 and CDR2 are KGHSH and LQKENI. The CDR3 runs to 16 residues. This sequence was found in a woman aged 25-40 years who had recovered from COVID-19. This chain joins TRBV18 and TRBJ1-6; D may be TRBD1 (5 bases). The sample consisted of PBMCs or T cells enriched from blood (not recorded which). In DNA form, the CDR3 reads TGTGCCAGCTCACCGGGGGGTACCCCGCAGGGTTCACCCCTCCACTTT. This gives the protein CASSPGGTPQGSPLHF.